This TCR beta chain was documented in a study of cytomegalovirus exposure and HLA in healthy donors. Study overall: Per a later analysis, the approximately 690 first-cohort and more than 100 validation repertoires shared one platform.

Study outcomes and limitations: According to a later analysis, TCR clusters from the first cohort tended to co-occur in the 120 or so validation repertoires. Published work reported that the classifier diagnosed cytomegalovirus status with high specificity and sensitivity. Through in vitro validation, a few CMV-associated chains were shown to be specific for CMV antigens.

Sequencing used immunoSEQ multiplex PCR; TCRdb keeps in-frame clones, though not all of them. The data show hundreds of thousands of clones, with around four fifths seen just once and 4.5% to 7% held by the top ten. This clone came up a few times. Antigen specificity is unknown. This sample also contains other DNA sequences that code for the same CDR3. J lost 2 bases, V lost 6 bases, and 3 bases had no gene match. This CDR3 is built from 14 residues. CDR1 is MDHEN, CDR2 SYDVKM, per germline. The TCR comes from a woman younger than 30 in good health and CMV-seronegative. The sequenced sample was PBMCs. The chain joins TRBV28 to TRBJ1-4, with 7 bases matching TRBD1. In nucleotides, the CDR3 is TGTGCCAGCAGAGCAGGGGGGACTAATGAAAAACTGTTTTTT. It yields the protein CASRAGGTNEKLFF.